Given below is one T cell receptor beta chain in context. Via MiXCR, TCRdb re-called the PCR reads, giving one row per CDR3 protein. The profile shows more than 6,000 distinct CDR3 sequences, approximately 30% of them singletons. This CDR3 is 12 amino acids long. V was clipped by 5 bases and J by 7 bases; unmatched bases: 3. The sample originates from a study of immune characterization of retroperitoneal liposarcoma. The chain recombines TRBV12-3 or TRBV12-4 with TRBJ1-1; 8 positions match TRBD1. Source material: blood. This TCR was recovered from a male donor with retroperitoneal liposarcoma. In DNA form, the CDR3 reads TGTGCCAGCAGTCCAGGGACAGGTGAAGCTTTCTTT. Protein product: CASSPGTGEAFF.